The T cell receptor beta chain described here comes from a study of regulatory T cells in long-lasting Graves disease. This clonotype was picked up many times. CDR3 regions were amplified by Arm-PCR using iRepertoire HTBI primers to build TCR beta libraries. TCRdb re-analysed the multiplex PCR reads in MiXCR, keeping a single row per CDR3 protein. The sample includes 300,000 to 500,000 distinct CDR3 sequences, around 21% of them seen just once. Regarding time point: persistent/refractory GD, antithyroid drugs over 5 years with positive TRAb. Researchers made the TCR library from RNA that was extracted from PBMCs. Doctors identified Graves' disease using the American Thyroid Association guidelines. The CDR3 contains 16 residues. CDR1 MDHEN and CDR2 SYDVKM come from the germline V gene. Unmatched junction bases numbered 10, after V lost 5 bases and J lost 3 bases.

This chain connects TRBV28 to TRBJ1-1, with TRBD1 identical over 9 bases. The sequenced sample was peripheral blood mononuclear cells (PBMCs), obtained when the disease was refractory, from a patient treated with antithyroid drugs. This TCR was sampled from a female donor with Graves disease. CDR3 bases: TGTGCCAGCAGTCCAACACAGGGGGCGGGGGACACTGAAGCTTTCTTT. Translating it yields CASSPTQGAGDTEAFF.